This entry describes one TCR beta chain. Its binding antigen is unknown. Nothing much larger sits one base from this clone, and base qualities are not available. Healthy HIV-negative adults with no recently reported acute infections or vaccinations were included as donors. Every donor was a Caucasian adult residing in Nashville, Tennessee, USA. CD4+ T cells were enriched by magnetic negative selection, after which naive cells were positively selected on CD45RA and the negative fraction was taken as the memory subset. Blood was collected by leukapheresis, and PBMCs were isolated by Ficoll-Histopaque density gradient centrifugation and then cryopreserved in liquid nitrogen vapor phase. Analytical flow cytometry was used to check the purity and quantity of each magnetically sorted T cell population. Genomic DNA was isolated from every sorted fraction and measured by UV absorbance on a Nanodrop 2000c.

TCR CDR3 regions were amplified from genomic DNA by multiplex PCR using the deep immunoSEQ assay. For each cell subset, the extracted genomic DNA was distributed evenly across all wells of several immunoSEQ 96-well plates, and each plate served as one replicate. Each replicate PCR for sorted subsets received around 200 ng genomic DNA, equal to roughly 33,000 T cell genomes. Purified libraries were quantified with a Qubit 3.0 fluorometer, sized on a Bioanalyzer 2100, and re-quantified with the KAPA Library Quantification kit. Every immunoSEQ 96-well plate was sequenced on a dedicated single-read 150-cycle Illumina NextSeq 550 flow cell. Per the source publication's procedure: Because the immunoSEQ output included only junctional sequences and no quality scores, the filtering could not be the same as the filtering used for full-length reads. To assign V/J genes and CDR3, sequences were annotated against IMGT germline references using PyIR, a Python wrapper for IgBLAST v1.9. Reads were filtered out if the reads had weak V/J assignments (E-value above 1e-6), no CDR3, stop codons, out-of-frame junctions, or ambiguous translated residues. V3J clonotypes were defined as sequences sharing an identical inferred V gene, J gene, and CDR3 amino acid sequence. Percentage overlap between repertoires was computed as shared unique clonotypes divided by the size of the smaller repertoire. RTK rarefaction, the Chao1 estimator, and Recon v2.1 estimates of unobserved clonotypes were used to assess repertoire richness. For all TCRbeta clonotypes obtained by the gDNA method from several donors, generation probabilities were computed with OLGA. The table was pulled from immuneACCESS by TCRdb, which kept in-frame rearrangements only. Such tables lose some clones; where checked, under half of the loss comes from unresolved V genes, and the rest has no known cause. That table supplies the V and J calls and clone size; D and trimming were determined from the DNA. This sample has some 500,000 clones in its table, and about 96% of those were observed once. Under 0.065% of the sample lies in the top ten.

This record comes from a study of shared clonotypes between healthy human individuals (dated by TCRdb to 2019 to 2021). Study-wide context: The cohort included three men and a couple of women between 18 and 49 years of age. Per donor, three plates each were used for CD4 naive and CD4 memory, two for CD8 naive, and one for CD8 memory. To estimate repertoire size and how much clonotype sharing occurs between individuals, the study deeply sequenced the blood TCR repertoires of about five healthy adults. To increase sequencing depth and limit assay-specific biases, TCR repertoire library preparation and sequencing were carried out by different laboratories using diverse techniques. Leukapheresis yielded between about 0.9 and 10 billion PBMCs per donor.

The junction shows trimming of 2 bases on V and 5 bases on J, plus 15 bases between the germline ends. From the cysteine up to the phenylalanine, the CDR3 has a length of 15 residues. Solely the CDR3 DNA is kept, with 45 bases framed from the first base. Sequences KGHSH (CDR1) and LQKENI (CDR2) are obtained from the germline V gene. Summary of the overall study and its limitations: Incomplete sequencing was indicated by rarefaction of sorted-subset datasets, despite the large sequencing depth. Because the study included only a small number of donors, the genetic and exposure-history diversity represented was limited. Only blood was sampled, and tissue TCR repertoires likely differ from those in blood. Pairwise subsampling indicated that sequencing depth was expected to affect the degree of clonotype sharing among donors. Across a handful of donors, about 4.5% of naive CD4, 3% to 4% of naive CD8, about 2.3% of memory CD4, and over 0.35% of memory CD8 clonotypes were shared. Higher generation probabilities were observed for clonotypes shared by all four sorted-subset donors than for non-shared clonotypes. Estimated clonotype richness was generally larger for naive than for memory subsets.

The source of this sequence is a woman under 40 in good health. Source material: naive CD4+ T cells sorted from blood. Interpreted using the paper, the cell subset or site label stands for: CD45RA+ positively selected. The chain is made from TRBV18 and TRBJ2-5; a weak D assignment points to TRBD1 (6 bases agree). CDR3 region: CASSPEGRGRETQYF. The DNA sequence reads TGTGCCAGCTCACCAGAGGGCAGGGGAAGGGAGACCCAGTACTTC.